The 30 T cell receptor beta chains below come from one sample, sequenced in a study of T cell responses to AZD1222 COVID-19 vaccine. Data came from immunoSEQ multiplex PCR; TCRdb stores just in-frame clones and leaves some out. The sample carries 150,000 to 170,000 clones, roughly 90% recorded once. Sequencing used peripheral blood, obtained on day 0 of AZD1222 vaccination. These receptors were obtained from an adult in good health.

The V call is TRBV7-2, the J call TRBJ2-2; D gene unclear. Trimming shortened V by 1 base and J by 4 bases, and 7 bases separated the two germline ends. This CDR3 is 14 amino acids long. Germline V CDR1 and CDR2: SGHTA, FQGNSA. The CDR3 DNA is TGTGCCAGCAGCTTAGAGGTCCTCACCGGGGAGCTGTTTTTT. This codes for CASSLEVLTGELFF.

The CDR3 loop is CASSEGGWGDTQYF. In DNA form, the CDR3 reads TGTGCCAGCAGCGAGGGGGGATGGGGAGATACGCAGTATTTT. This rearrangement joins TRBV7-2 to TRBJ2-3; TRBD1 or TRBD2 may be the D gene (6 bases each). V lost 5 bases to trimming and J lost 5 bases, with 14 bases between them. The CDR3 has 14 amino acids. The germline V gene has CDR1 SGHTA and CDR2 FQGNSA.

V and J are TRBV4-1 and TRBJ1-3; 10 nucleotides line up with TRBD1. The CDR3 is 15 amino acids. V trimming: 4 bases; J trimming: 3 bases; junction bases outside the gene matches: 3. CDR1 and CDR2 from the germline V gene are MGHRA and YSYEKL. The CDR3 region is CASSLGTGDGNTIYF. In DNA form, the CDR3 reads TGCGCCAGCAGCCTAGGGACAGGGGATGGAAACACCATATATTTT.

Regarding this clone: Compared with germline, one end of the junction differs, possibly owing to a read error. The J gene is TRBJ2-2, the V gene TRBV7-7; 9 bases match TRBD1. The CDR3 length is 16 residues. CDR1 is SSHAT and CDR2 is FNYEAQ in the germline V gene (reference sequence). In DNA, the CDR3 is TGTGCTAGCAGCCAAGGACAGGGGTTACACACCGGGGAGCTGTTTTTT. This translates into CASSQGQGLHTGELFF.

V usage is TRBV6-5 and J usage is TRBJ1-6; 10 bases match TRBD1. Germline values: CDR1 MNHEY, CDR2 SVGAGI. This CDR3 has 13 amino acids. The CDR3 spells CLVGQGYNSPLHF. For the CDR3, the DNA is TGTCTCGTGGGACAGGGGTATAATTCACCCCTCCACTTT.

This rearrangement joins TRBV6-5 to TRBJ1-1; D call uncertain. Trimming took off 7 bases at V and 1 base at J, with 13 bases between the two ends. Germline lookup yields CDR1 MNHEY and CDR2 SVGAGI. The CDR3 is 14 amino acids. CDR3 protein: CASNINGPNTEAFF. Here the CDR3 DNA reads TGTGCCAGCAATATTAACGGACCGAACACTGAAGCTTTCTTT.

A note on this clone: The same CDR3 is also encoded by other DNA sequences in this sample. For the CDR3, the DNA is TGTGCCAGCAGCCCTAACGAGGCTATTATCTACGAGCAGTACTTC. This encodes CASSPNEAIIYEQYF. The chain employs TRBV9 and TRBJ2-7, with no clear D. V shed 4 bases and J shed 3 bases, with 17 bases lying between them. This CDR3 is 15 amino acids long. Germline-derived CDR1 and CDR2 are SGDLS and YYNGEE.

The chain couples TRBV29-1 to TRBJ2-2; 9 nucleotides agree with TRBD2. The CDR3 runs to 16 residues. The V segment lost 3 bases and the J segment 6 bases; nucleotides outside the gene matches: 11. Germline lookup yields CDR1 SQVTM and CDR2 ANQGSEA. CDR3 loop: CSVEGGLAGLSGELFF. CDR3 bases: TGCAGCGTTGAGGGGGGCCTAGCGGGGTTGTCCGGGGAGCTGTTTTTT.

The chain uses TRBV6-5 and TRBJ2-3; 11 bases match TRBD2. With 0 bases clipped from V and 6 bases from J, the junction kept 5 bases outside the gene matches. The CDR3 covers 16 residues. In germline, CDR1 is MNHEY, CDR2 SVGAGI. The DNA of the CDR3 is TGTGCCAGCAGTTACTCTAGCGGGGGGGCGCGTGATACGCAGTATTTT. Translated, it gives CASSYSSGGARDTQYF.

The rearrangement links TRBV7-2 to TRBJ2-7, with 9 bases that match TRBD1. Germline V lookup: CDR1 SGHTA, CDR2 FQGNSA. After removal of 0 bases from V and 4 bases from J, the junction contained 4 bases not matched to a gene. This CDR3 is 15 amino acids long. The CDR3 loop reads CASSLAGTGSYEQYF. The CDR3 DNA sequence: TGTGCCAGCAGCTTAGCCGGGACAGGGTCGTACGAGCAGTACTTC.

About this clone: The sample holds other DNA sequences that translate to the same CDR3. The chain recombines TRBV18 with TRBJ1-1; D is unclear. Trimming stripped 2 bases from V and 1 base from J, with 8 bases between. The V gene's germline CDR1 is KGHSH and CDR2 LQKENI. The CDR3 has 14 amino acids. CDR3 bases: TGTGCCAGCTCACCATCGCCGGAGAACACTGAAGCTTTCTTT. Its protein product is CASSPSPENTEAFF.

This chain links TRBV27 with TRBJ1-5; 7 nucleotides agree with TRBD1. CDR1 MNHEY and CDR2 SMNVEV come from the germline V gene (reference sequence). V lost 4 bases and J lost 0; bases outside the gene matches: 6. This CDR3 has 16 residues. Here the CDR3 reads CASSYSGGTSNQPQHF. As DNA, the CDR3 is TGTGCCAGCAGTTATTCAGGGGGAACTAGCAATCAGCCCCAGCATTTT.

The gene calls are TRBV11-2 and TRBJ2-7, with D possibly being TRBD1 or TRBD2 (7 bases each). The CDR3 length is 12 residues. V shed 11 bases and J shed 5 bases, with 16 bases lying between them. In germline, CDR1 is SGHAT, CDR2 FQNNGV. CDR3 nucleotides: TGTGCCGTCCCAGGGGGGGTAGACGAGCAGTACTTC. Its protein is CAVPGGVDEQYF.

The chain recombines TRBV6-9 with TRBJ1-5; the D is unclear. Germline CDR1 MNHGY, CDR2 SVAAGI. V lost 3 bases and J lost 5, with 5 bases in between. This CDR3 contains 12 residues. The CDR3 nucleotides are TGTGCCAGCAGTTACTTGCATCAGCCCCAGCATTTT. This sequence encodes CASSYLHQPQHF.

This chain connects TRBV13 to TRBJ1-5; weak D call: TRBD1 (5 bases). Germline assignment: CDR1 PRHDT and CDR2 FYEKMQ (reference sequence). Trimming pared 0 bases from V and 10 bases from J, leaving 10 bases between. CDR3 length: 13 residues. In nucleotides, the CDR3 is TGTGCCAGCAGCTTAGGAAAGGACAACCCCCAGCATTTT. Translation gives CASSLGKDNPQHF.

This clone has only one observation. The CDR3 bases are TGTGCCAGTAGTATAGGCCTCCAGGCCGGGGCTTTCTTT. Encoded protein: CASSIGLQAGAFF. This chain uses TRBV19 with TRBJ1-1, with D uncertain. V lost 1 base and J lost 11, with 14 bases in between. CDR1 and CDR2 from the germline V gene are LNHDA and SQIVND (reference sequence). The CDR3 is made up of 13 amino acids.

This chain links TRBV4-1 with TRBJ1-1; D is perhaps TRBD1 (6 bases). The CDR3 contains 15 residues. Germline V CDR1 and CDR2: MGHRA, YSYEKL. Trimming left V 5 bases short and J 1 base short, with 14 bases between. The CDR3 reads CASSAFMTGNTEAFF. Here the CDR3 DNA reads TGCGCCAGCAGCGCTTTTATGACAGGGAACACTGAAGCTTTCTTT.

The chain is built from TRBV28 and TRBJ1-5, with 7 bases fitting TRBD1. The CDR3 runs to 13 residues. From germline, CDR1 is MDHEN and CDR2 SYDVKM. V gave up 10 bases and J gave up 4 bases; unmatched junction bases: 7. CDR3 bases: TGTGCCATTTCGACAGGGCCTAATCAGCCCCAGCATTTT. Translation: CAISTGPNQPQHF.

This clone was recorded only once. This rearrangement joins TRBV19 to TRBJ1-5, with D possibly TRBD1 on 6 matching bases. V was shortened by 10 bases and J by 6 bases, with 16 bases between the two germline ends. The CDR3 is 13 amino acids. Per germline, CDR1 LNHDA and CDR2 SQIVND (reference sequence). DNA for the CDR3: TGTGCCACCGCTGGGGGCACGGGTCAGCCCCAGCATTTT. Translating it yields CATAGGTGQPQHF.

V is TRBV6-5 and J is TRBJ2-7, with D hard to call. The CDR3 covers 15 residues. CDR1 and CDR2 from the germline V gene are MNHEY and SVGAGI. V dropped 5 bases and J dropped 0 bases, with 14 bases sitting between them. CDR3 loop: CASSPPASSSYEQYF. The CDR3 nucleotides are TGTGCCAGCAGTCCCCCGGCGAGTAGCTCCTACGAGCAGTACTTC.

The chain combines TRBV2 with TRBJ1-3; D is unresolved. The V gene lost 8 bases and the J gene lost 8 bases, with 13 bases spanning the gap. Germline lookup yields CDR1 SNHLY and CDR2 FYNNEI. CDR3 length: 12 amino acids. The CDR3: CASAPVAHTIYF. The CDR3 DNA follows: TGTGCCAGCGCTCCCGTAGCTCACACCATATATTTT.

CDR3 nucleotide sequence: TGTGCCAGCAGCTACCGACAGGGGGGGACTAATGAAAAACTGTTTTTT. It specifies CASSYRQGGTNEKLFF. This rearrangement joins TRBV3-1 (or the pseudogene TRBV3-2) to TRBJ1-4; 9 bases line up with TRBD1. Germline trimming cut 5 bases from V and 2 bases from J; bases unmatched to any gene: 6. The CDR3 has 16 residues. CDR1 and CDR2 from the germline V gene are LGHDT and YNNKEL (reference sequence).

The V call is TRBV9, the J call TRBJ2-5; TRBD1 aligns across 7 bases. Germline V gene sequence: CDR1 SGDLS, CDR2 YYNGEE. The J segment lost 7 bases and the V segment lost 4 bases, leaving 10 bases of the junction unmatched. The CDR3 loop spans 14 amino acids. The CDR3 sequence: CASSIRQGEGTQYF. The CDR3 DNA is TGTGCCAGCAGCATCCGACAGGGAGAGGGGACCCAGTACTTC.

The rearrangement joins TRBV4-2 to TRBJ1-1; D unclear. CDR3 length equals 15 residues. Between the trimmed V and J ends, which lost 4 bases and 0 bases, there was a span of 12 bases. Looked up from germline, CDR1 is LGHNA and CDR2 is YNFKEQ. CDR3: CASSPRLILNTEAFF. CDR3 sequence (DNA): TGTGCCAGCAGCCCCCGACTGATCCTGAACACTGAAGCTTTCTTT.

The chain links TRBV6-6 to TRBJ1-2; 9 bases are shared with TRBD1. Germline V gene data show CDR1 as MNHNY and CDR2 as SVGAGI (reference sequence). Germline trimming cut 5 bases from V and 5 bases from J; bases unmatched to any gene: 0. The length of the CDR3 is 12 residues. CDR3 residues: CASSDRGYGYTF. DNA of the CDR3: TGTGCCAGCAGTGACAGGGGGTATGGCTACACCTTC.

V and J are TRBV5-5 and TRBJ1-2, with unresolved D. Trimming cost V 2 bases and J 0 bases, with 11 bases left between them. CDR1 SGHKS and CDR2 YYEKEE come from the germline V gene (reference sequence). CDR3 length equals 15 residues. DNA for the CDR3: TGTGCCAGCAGCTTAGGACTTCCAGCTAACTATGGCTACACCTTC. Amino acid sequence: CASSLGLPANYGYTF.

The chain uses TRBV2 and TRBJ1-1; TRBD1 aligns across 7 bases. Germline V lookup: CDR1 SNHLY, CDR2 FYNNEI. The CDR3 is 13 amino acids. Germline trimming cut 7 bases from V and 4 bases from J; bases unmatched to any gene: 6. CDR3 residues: CASMGDSGTEAFF. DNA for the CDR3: TGTGCCAGCATGGGGGACAGCGGCACTGAAGCTTTCTTT. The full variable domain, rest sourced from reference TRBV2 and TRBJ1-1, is EPEVTQTPSHQVTQMGQEVILRCVPISNHLYFYWYRQILGQKVEFLVSFYNNEISEKSEIFDDQFSVERPDGSNFTLKIRSTKLEDSAMYFCASMGDSGTEAFFGQGTRLTVV.

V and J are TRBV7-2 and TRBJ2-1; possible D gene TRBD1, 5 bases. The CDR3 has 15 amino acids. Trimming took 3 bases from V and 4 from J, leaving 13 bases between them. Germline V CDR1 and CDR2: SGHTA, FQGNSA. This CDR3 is CASSLGPYSYNEQFF. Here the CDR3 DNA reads TGTGCCAGCAGCTTGGGGCCATACAGTTACAATGAGCAGTTCTTC.

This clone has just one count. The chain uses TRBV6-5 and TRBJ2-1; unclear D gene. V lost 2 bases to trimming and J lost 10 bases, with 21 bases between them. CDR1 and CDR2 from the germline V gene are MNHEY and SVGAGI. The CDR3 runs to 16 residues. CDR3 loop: CASSYPSRGGTREQFF. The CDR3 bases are TGTGCCAGCAGTTACCCGAGTAGAGGTGGAACGAGAGAGCAGTTCTTC.

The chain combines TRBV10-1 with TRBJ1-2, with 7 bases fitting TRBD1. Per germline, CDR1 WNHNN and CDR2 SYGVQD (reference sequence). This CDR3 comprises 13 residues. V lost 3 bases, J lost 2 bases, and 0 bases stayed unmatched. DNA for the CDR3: TGCGCCAGCAGTGAACAGGGGAACTATGGCTACACCTTC. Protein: CASSEQGNYGYTF.